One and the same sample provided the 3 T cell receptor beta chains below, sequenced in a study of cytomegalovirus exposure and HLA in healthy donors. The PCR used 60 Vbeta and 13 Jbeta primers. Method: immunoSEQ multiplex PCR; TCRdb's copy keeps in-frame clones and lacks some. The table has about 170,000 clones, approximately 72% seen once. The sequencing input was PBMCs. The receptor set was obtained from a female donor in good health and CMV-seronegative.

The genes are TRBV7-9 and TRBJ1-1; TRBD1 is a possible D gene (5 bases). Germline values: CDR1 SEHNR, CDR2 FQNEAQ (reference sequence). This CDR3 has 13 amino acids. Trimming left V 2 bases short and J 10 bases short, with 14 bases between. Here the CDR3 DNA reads TGTGCCAGCAGCTTAACCCAGGACATGTCAGCTTTCTTT. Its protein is CASSLTQDMSAFF. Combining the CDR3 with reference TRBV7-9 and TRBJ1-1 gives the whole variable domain DTGVSQNPRHKITKRGQNVTFRCDPISEHNRLYWYRQTLGQGPEFLTYFQNEAQLEKSRLLSDRFSAERPKGSFSTLEIQRTEQGDSAMYLCASSLTQDMSAFFGQGTRLTVV.

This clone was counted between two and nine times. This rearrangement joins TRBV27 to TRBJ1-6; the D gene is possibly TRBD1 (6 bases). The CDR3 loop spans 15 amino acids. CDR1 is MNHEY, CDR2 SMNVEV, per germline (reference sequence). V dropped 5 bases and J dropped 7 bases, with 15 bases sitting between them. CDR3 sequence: CASSTTGTANSPLHF. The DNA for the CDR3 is TGTGCCAGCAGTACCACAGGGACGGCGAATTCACCCCTCCACTTT.

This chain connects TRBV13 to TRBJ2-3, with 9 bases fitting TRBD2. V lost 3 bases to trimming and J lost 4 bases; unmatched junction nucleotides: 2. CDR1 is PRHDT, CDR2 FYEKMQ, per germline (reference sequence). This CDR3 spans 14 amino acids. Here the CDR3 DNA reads TGTGCCAGCAGCTTGGCGGGGGGGCCAGATACGCAGTATTTT. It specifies CASSLAGGPDTQYF. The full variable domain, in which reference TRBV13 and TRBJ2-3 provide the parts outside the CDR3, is AAGVIQSPRHLIKEKRETATLKCYPIPRHDTVYWYQQGPGQDPQFLISFYEKMQSDKGSIPDRFSAQQFSDYHSELNMSSLELGDSALYFCASSLAGGPDTQYFGPGTRLTVL.